This T cell receptor beta chain stems from a study of blood T cell repertoires in COVID-19. TCRdb's table, derived via immunoSEQ multiplex PCR, lists solely in-frame clones and lacks some. The table records about 300,000 clones, roughly 83% of them present only once. The germline gives CDR1 LGHDT, CDR2 YNNKEL (reference sequence). The CDR3 length is 15 residues. V shed 6 bases, J shed 0 bases, and the junction held 4 bases outside the gene matches. This clone was observed a few times. The sequenced material came from peripheral blood. This sequence was found in a human donor with COVID-19, enrolled during active disease. The donor label of this sample is uncertain. V is TRBV3-1 (or the pseudogene TRBV3-2) and J is TRBJ1-5, with 8 bases aligning to TRBD1. CDR3 in amino acids: CASSLGTGSNQPQHF. Written as DNA, the CDR3 is TGTGCCAGCAGTCTTGGGACAGGTAGCAATCAGCCCCAGCATTTT.